Sequencing of this TCR beta chain was carried out in a study of CD8 T cells in ankylosing spondylitis. Study-level points and caveats: Blood from ankylosing spondylitis patients appeared to carry a characteristic roughly eight-variant TCR beta motif.

Making use of molecular barcodes, quantitative 5'-RACE generated TCR beta libraries. One entry per CDR3 protein results from TCRdb running MiXCR on the 5' RACE reads. The sample lists 180,000 or so distinct CDR3 sequences; around 10% were seen once. This clonotype came up many times. Antigen specificity is unknown. The CDR3 sequence is 13 residues long. The germline gives CDR1 ENHRY, CDR2 SYGVKD. V shed 7 bases and J shed 3 bases, with 12 bases lying between them. The J gene is TRBJ1-1, the V gene TRBV10-3, with a possible D match to TRBD1 (5 bases). This clonotype was obtained from a male donor with ankylosing spondylitis or in good health (not recorded which). The sample was blood, either unsorted or a sorted T cell fraction (not recorded which). The CDR3: CAIKDGADTEAFF. The CDR3 DNA reads as TGTGCCATCAAGGATGGGGCAGACACTGAAGCTTTCTTT.